The 9 T cell receptor beta chains listed next were all sequenced from one sample in a study of OX40 agonist ivuxolimab in advanced cancers. Generated by immunoSEQ multiplex PCR, the TCRdb table keeps only in-frame clones and is missing some. The sample contains some 87,000 clones, about 90% of which appear only once. The sequencing used CD4+ or CD8+ T cells sorted from blood, collected in a trial of the OX40 agonist ivuxolimab. The receptors stem from an adult with an advanced solid tumor such as melanoma, head and neck, liver or kidney cancer.

The rearrangement joins TRBV5-1 to TRBJ2-5; perhaps TRBD2 as D (6 bases). CDR1 is SGHRS and CDR2 is YFSETQ in the germline V gene. This CDR3 spans 14 amino acids. V lost 4 bases to trimming and J lost 2 bases, with 12 bases between them. As DNA, the CDR3 is TGCGCCAGCAGCACGGGGACTTATCAAGAGACCCAGTACTTC. Translated, it gives CASSTGTYQETQYF.

The V and J genes are TRBV6-1 and TRBJ2-2; possible D gene TRBD1, 6 bases. This CDR3 contains 14 residues. Germline CDR1 MNHNS, CDR2 SASEGT. V lost 6 bases and J lost 2, with 10 bases in between. The chain's CDR3 is CASRVDRNTGELFF. As DNA, the CDR3 is TGTGCCAGCAGGGTGGACAGAAACACCGGGGAGCTGTTTTTT.

The chain has TRBV11-3 and TRBJ2-7, with D possibly called TRBD1 or TRBD2 (5 bases each). V shed 1 base and J shed 2 bases, with 18 bases lying between them. CDR3 length: 17 amino acids. CDR1 is SGHNT and CDR2 is YENEEA in the germline V gene. In nucleotides, the CDR3 is TGTGCCAGCAGCTTAGTTAGTCTGGGACCAAACACCTACGAGCAGTACTTC. This sequence encodes CASSLVSLGPNTYEQYF.

The chain carries TRBV7-2 and TRBJ2-5; 10 bases align to TRBD2. The germline V gene encodes CDR1 SGHTA and CDR2 FQGNSA. This CDR3 has 15 amino acids. With V trimmed by 4 bases and J by 4 bases, 6 bases remained unmatched. The CDR3 protein is CASSSLSGGIETQYF. The CDR3 DNA reads as TGTGCCAGCAGCTCTCTTAGCGGGGGGATAGAGACCCAGTACTTC.

The CDR3 coding sequence is TGTGCCAGCAGGGGGACTCGTAATGAGCAGTTCTTC. Protein: CASRGTRNEQFF. The rearrangement joins TRBV11-1 to TRBJ2-1, with D perhaps matching TRBD2 (6 bases). Germline lookup yields CDR1 SGHAT and CDR2 FQDESV (reference sequence). This CDR3 has 12 amino acids. Trimming pared 6 bases from V and 7 bases from J, leaving 10 bases between.

The rearrangement uses TRBV28 and TRBJ2-7; TRBD1 matches 7 bases. CDR1 and CDR2 from the germline V gene are MDHEN and SYDVKM. This CDR3 is built from 14 residues. V was clipped by 6 bases and J by 0 bases; unmatched bases: 5. The CDR3 nucleotides are TGTGCCAGCAGGGGGACAGCCAGCTCCTACGAGCAGTACTTC. The encoded protein is CASRGTASSYEQYF.

This clone showed up just a few times. The same CDR3 is also encoded by other DNA sequences in this sample. This chain joins TRBV11-3 and TRBJ1-1; no firm D call. Between the trimmed V and J ends, which lost 0 bases and 4 bases, there was a span of 15 bases. Germline-derived CDR1 and CDR2 are SGHNT and YENEEA. The CDR3 is 16 residues long. The chain's CDR3 is CASSLDGRGGSTEAFF. The CDR3 DNA reads TGTGCCAGCAGCTTAGATGGCCGAGGAGGATCCACTGAAGCTTTCTTT.

The rearrangement joins TRBV5-1 to TRBJ1-2; D unresolved. This CDR3 has 15 residues. Germline V gives CDR1 SGHRS, CDR2 YFSETQ. V was pared by 0 bases and J by 4 bases, with 13 bases between. The CDR3 sequence is CASSLEVVSTYGYTF. DNA of the CDR3: TGCGCCAGCAGCTTGGAGGTGGTTTCGACCTATGGCTACACCTTC.

The V and J genes are TRBV2 and TRBJ2-2; D gene unclear. Per germline, CDR1 SNHLY and CDR2 FYNNEI. The CDR3 has 14 amino acids. The V and J ends lost 6 bases and 0 bases respectively, with 8 bases between them. CDR3: CASRPDTNTGELFF. CDR3 nucleotide sequence: TGTGCCAGCAGACCAGACACGAACACCGGGGAGCTGTTTTTT.